This TCR beta chain stems from a study of shared clonotypes between healthy human individuals. From CD4+ cells came CD45RA+ naive and CD45RA-negative memory subsets. Worth noting for this clone: Its antigen is not identified.

Whole-study results and caveats: Expectations were that clonotype sharing among donors would be affected by sequencing depth. When naive CD4 clonotypes were compared across several donors, approximately 4.9% were shared.

Produced via immunoSEQ multiplex PCR; TCRdb's table is partial and in-frame only. The sample yields a few million clones, over 85% seen once. Trimming stripped 2 bases from V and 1 base from J, with 11 bases between. This CDR3 is built from 15 residues. Germline loops: CDR1 LGHNA, CDR2 YSLEER. The specimen was naive CD4+ T cells sorted from blood. Regarding subset: CD45RA+ positively selected. This chain connects TRBV4-3 to TRBJ1-2; no clear D. The clonotype comes from a man younger than 30 in good health. The CDR3 DNA sequence: TGCGCCAGCAGCCAAAACCTCGGCAGTAACTATGGCTACACCTTC. It translates to CASSQNLGSNYGYTF.